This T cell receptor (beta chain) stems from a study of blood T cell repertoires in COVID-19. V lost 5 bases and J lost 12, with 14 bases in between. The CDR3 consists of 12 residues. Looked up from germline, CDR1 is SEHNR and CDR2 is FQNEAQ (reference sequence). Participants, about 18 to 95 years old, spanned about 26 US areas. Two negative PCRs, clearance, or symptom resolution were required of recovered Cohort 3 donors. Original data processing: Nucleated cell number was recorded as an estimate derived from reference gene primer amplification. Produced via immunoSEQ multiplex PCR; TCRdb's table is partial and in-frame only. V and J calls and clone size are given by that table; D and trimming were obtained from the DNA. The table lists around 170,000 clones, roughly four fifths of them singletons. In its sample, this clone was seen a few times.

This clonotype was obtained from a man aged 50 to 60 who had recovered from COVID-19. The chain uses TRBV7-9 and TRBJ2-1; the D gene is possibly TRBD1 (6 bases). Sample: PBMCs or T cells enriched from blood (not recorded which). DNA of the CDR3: TGTGCCAGCAGCCCCGGCCCACAGGGGCAGTTCTTC. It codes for CASSPGPQGQFF.